These T cell receptor beta chains were read from a single sample in a study of cytomegalovirus exposure and HLA in healthy donors. TCRdb's table, derived via immunoSEQ multiplex PCR, lists solely in-frame clones and lacks some. The sample lists around 93,000 clones, over 60% occurring once. The sequenced sample consisted of PBMCs. These receptors were obtained from a boy between 10 and 17 years old in good health and CMV-seropositive. The CDR3 runs from the conserved cysteine through the conserved F or W. The order of the fields is J gene, V gene, D gene, clone size, CDR3 DNA, CDR3 protein. A D gene is named only where the DNA matches it firmly. Clone size is given for some rows only: seen once, a few or many times, or a class if the clone is expanded.

j_gene: TRBJ1-1; v_gene: TRBV25-1; d_gene: TRBD1; abundance: .; CDR3nt: TGTGCCAGCAGTCGGACAGGGGGTGTCGGCACTGAAGCTTTCTTT; CDR3aa: CASSRTGGVGTEAFF
j_gene: TRBJ1-1; v_gene: TRBV5-1; d_gene: .; abundance: .; CDR3nt: TGCGCCAGCAGCAACCCTCTCAGGGGTTCGATGACTGAAGCTTTCTTT; CDR3aa: CASSNPLRGSMTEAFF
j_gene: TRBJ1-2; v_gene: TRBV2; d_gene: .; abundance: .; CDR3nt: TGTGCCAGCAGTGAACAGACAGCTTACTATGGCTACACCTTC; CDR3aa: CASSEQTAYYGYTF
j_gene: TRBJ1-5; v_gene: TRBV5-1; d_gene: .; abundance: .; CDR3nt: TGCGCCAGCAGCTTGGGGACACCAGGGAATCAGCCCCAGCATTTT; CDR3aa: CASSLGTPGNQPQHF
j_gene: TRBJ2-1; v_gene: TRBV12-5; d_gene: TRBD2; abundance: .; CDR3nt: TGTGCTAGTGGCTCAGGACTAGCGGTGAGAAATGAGCAGTTCTTC; CDR3aa: CASGSGLAVRNEQFF
j_gene: TRBJ2-7; v_gene: TRBV5-1; d_gene: .; abundance: .; CDR3nt: TGCGCCAGCAGCCAGGAAGGTAGCTACGAGCAGTACTTC; CDR3aa: CASSQEGSYEQYF
j_gene: TRBJ1-1; v_gene: TRBV10-2; d_gene: .; abundance: few; CDR3nt: TGCGCCAGCAGTGATTGGGGGGGAATGAACACTGAAGCTTTCTTT; CDR3aa: CASSDWGGMNTEAFF
j_gene: TRBJ1-1; v_gene: TRBV2; d_gene: .; abundance: .; CDR3nt: TGTGCCAGCAGTTACCAAGGGGGAACCACTGAAGCTTTCTTT; CDR3aa: CASSYQGGTTEAFF
j_gene: TRBJ1-2; v_gene: TRBV2; d_gene: TRBD1; abundance: .; CDR3nt: TGTGCCAGCAGCCTGGACAGGGGGCAGGGCTATGGCTACACCTTC; CDR3aa: CASSLDRGQGYGYTF
j_gene: TRBJ1-2; v_gene: TRBV6-5; d_gene: TRBD1; abundance: .; CDR3nt: TGTGCCAGCAAAAACAGGACAGGAGGCCTCTATGGCTACCCCTTC; CDR3aa: CASKNRTGGLYGYPF
j_gene: TRBJ1-4; v_gene: TRBV5-1; d_gene: .; abundance: .; CDR3nt: TGCGCCAGCAGCTTGTCCCCAAATGAAAAACTGTTTTTT; CDR3aa: CASSLSPNEKLFF
j_gene: TRBJ2-7; v_gene: TRBV11-2; d_gene: TRBD1; abundance: .; CDR3nt: TGTGCCAGCAGTCTCTCCACAGGGGTATCCTCCTACGAGCAGTACTTC; CDR3aa: CASSLSTGVSSYEQYF
j_gene: TRBJ2-1; v_gene: TRBV19; d_gene: .; abundance: .; CDR3nt: TGTGCCAGTAGCCACAGGTACAATGAGCAGTTCTTC; CDR3aa: CASSHRYNEQFF
j_gene: TRBJ2-3; v_gene: TRBV30; d_gene: TRBD2; abundance: .; CDR3nt: TGTGCCTGGAGTACCCCCCGGACTAGCGGGAGGGCAAGAGGAAAAAGGACAGATACGCAGTATTTT; CDR3aa: CAWSTPRTSGRARGKRTDTQYF
j_gene: TRBJ2-3; v_gene: TRBV6-1; d_gene: .; abundance: .; CDR3nt: TGTGCCAGCAGGGAAGGGACTCCCGGGACGCAGTATTTT; CDR3aa: CASREGTPGTQYF
j_gene: TRBJ2-1; v_gene: TRBV30; d_gene: .; abundance: once; CDR3nt: TGTGCCTGGAGCAGAGAGGCTCACTCCTACAATGAGCAGTTCTTC; CDR3aa: CAWSREAHSYNEQFF
j_gene: TRBJ1-5; v_gene: TRBV4-1; d_gene: .; abundance: .; CDR3nt: TGCGCCAATGGATGGAGGCAGCCCCAGCATTTT; CDR3aa: CANGWRQPQHF
j_gene: TRBJ2-5; v_gene: TRBV11-1; d_gene: TRBD2; abundance: once; CDR3nt: TGTGCCAGCAGCTTAGATACCCGGACTAGCGGGAGAGAGACCCAGTACTTC; CDR3aa: CASSLDTRTSGRETQYF
j_gene: TRBJ1-1; v_gene: TRBV19; d_gene: TRBD1; abundance: .; CDR3nt: TGTGCCAGTAGTCCCGGGGACAGGGTAACTGAAGCTTTCTTT; CDR3aa: CASSPGDRVTEAFF
j_gene: TRBJ1-4; v_gene: TRBV5-1; d_gene: TRBD1; abundance: .; CDR3nt: TGCGCCAGCAGCCCAACAGGGGTAGTTGAAAAACTGTTTTTT; CDR3aa: CASSPTGVVEKLFF
j_gene: TRBJ1-1; v_gene: TRBV5-4; d_gene: .; abundance: .; CDR3nt: TGTGCCAGCAGCCCCGCGGCCATGAACACTGAAGCTTTCTTT; CDR3aa: CASSPAAMNTEAFF
j_gene: TRBJ2-4; v_gene: TRBV7-2; d_gene: TRBD2; abundance: few; CDR3nt: TGTGCCAGCAGCTATGGGACTAGCGGGAGGGTAGCCAAAAACATTCAGTACTTC; CDR3aa: CASSYGTSGRVAKNIQYF
j_gene: TRBJ2-7; v_gene: TRBV6-6; d_gene: .; abundance: few; CDR3nt: TGTGCCAGCAGTCCCCCCCCCGTCGAGCAGTACTTC; CDR3aa: CASSPPPVEQYF
j_gene: TRBJ1-1; v_gene: TRBV11-2; d_gene: .; abundance: once; CDR3nt: TGTGCCAGCAGCTCTATCAGGGGAAAAGGGAACACTGAAGCTTTCTTT; CDR3aa: CASSSIRGKGNTEAFF
j_gene: TRBJ1-5; v_gene: TRBV6-1; d_gene: TRBD1; abundance: .; CDR3nt: TGTGCCAGCAGTGAATCGGGACAGTCCGATCAGCCCCAGCATTTT; CDR3aa: CASSESGQSDQPQHF
j_gene: TRBJ2-7; v_gene: TRBV2; d_gene: TRBD1; abundance: once; CDR3nt: TGTGCCAGCAGTCCCACAGGGGCCGAGCAGTACTTC; CDR3aa: CASSPTGAEQYF
j_gene: TRBJ2-7; v_gene: TRBV5-5; d_gene: .; abundance: .; CDR3nt: TGTGCCAGCGGGACAAACTACGAGCAGTACTTC; CDR3aa: CASGTNYEQYF
j_gene: TRBJ2-2; v_gene: TRBV5-1; d_gene: TRBD2; abundance: few; CDR3nt: TGCGCCAGCAGAGCTAGCGGGGGGGCTCTCTCCGGGGAGCTGTTTTTT; CDR3aa: CASRASGGALSGELFF
j_gene: TRBJ1-3; v_gene: TRBV5-1; d_gene: .; abundance: .; CDR3nt: TGCGCCAGCAGCTTGAAGGCGGCGAGCTCTGGAAACACCATATATTTT; CDR3aa: CASSLKAASSGNTIYF
j_gene: TRBJ2-2; v_gene: TRBV12-5; d_gene: .; abundance: .; CDR3nt: TGTGCTAGTGGTACCGAGTGGGGGGAGCTGTTTTTT; CDR3aa: CASGTEWGELFF
j_gene: TRBJ2-1; v_gene: TRBV7-9; d_gene: TRBD1; abundance: few; CDR3nt: TGTGCCAGCAGCCAGGGCGACAGGGGGTTTTACAATGAGCAGTTCTTC; CDR3aa: CASSQGDRGFYNEQFF
j_gene: TRBJ2-5; v_gene: TRBV9; d_gene: TRBD2; abundance: few; CDR3nt: TGTGCCAGCAGCGTAGCGGGAGGGCTGGGAGAGACCCAGTACTTC; CDR3aa: CASSVAGGLGETQYF
j_gene: TRBJ2-7; v_gene: TRBV18; d_gene: .; abundance: once; CDR3nt: TGTGCCAGCTCACCTCCGGGGGGCAGACCTAGAGAGCAGTACTTC; CDR3aa: CASSPPGGRPREQYF
j_gene: TRBJ1-5; v_gene: TRBV29-1; d_gene: .; abundance: .; CDR3nt: TGCAGCGTTGAAATGGGGCTCGGTCAGCCCCAGCATTTT; CDR3aa: CSVEMGLGQPQHF
j_gene: TRBJ2-2; v_gene: TRBV29-1; d_gene: TRBD2; abundance: .; CDR3nt: TGCAGCGGGAAGGGCGGGAGGGGGAACACCGGGGAGCTGTTTTTT; CDR3aa: CSGKGGRGNTGELFF
j_gene: TRBJ2-6; v_gene: TRBV5-1; d_gene: TRBD2; abundance: once; CDR3nt: TGCGCCAGCAGCTTGAGTAGCGGGGCCTTCTTGAGGGCCAACGTCCTGACTTTC; CDR3aa: CASSLSSGAFLRANVLTF
j_gene: TRBJ2-7; v_gene: TRBV2; d_gene: .; abundance: .; CDR3nt: TGTGCCAGCAGTGTCGAACGGGATTCCTACGAGCAGTACTTC; CDR3aa: CASSVERDSYEQYF
j_gene: TRBJ1-1; v_gene: TRBV2; d_gene: .; abundance: .; CDR3nt: TGTGCCAGCAGTGAATTAACGGGAGGTTCTGAAGCTTTCTTT; CDR3aa: CASSELTGGSEAFF
j_gene: TRBJ1-1; v_gene: TRBV27; d_gene: .; abundance: .; CDR3nt: TGTGCCAGCAGGATGCATACCGGGACGGGAGGCACTGAAGCTTTCTTT; CDR3aa: CASRMHTGTGGTEAFF
j_gene: TRBJ2-7; v_gene: TRBV7-2; d_gene: .; abundance: once; CDR3nt: TGTGCCAGCCGTCTCGCGAGCGGCCCATCCTACGAGCAGTACTTC; CDR3aa: CASRLASGPSYEQYF
j_gene: TRBJ2-3; v_gene: TRBV9; d_gene: .; abundance: .; CDR3nt: TGTGCCAGCAGCGTAGCGCAGGGTGGGCCCTCGAATACGCAGTATTTT; CDR3aa: CASSVAQGGPSNTQYF
j_gene: TRBJ1-3; v_gene: TRBV10-1; d_gene: .; abundance: .; CDR3nt: TGCGCCAGCAGTGCTAATGACGGGAAGCCTGGAAACACCATATATTTT; CDR3aa: CASSANDGKPGNTIYF
j_gene: TRBJ2-7; v_gene: TRBV27; d_gene: TRBD1; abundance: .; CDR3nt: TGTGCCAGCAGTTTATCCGGGACAGGGCGAGAGCAGTACTTC; CDR3aa: CASSLSGTGREQYF
j_gene: TRBJ1-1; v_gene: TRBV27; d_gene: TRBD1; abundance: .; CDR3nt: TGTGCCAGCAGTTTATCCCGGGACAGGGAAGCTTTCTTT; CDR3aa: CASSLSRDREAFF
j_gene: TRBJ2-7; v_gene: TRBV7-9; d_gene: TRBD2; abundance: .; CDR3nt: TGTGCCAGCAGTTCAACGGGGCGGGAGGTCTACGAGCAGTACTTC; CDR3aa: CASSSTGREVYEQYF
j_gene: TRBJ2-3; v_gene: TRBV25-1; d_gene: TRBD1; abundance: .; CDR3nt: TGTGCCAGCAAAGGGGACAGGGGTGTGGATACGCAGTATTTT; CDR3aa: CASKGDRGVDTQYF
j_gene: TRBJ2-7; v_gene: TRBV19; d_gene: .; abundance: .; CDR3nt: TGTGCCAGTAGTATCCTCAGGGGTAGCGAGCAGTACTTC; CDR3aa: CASSILRGSEQYF
j_gene: TRBJ1-6; v_gene: TRBV7-6; d_gene: TRBD1; abundance: .; CDR3nt: TGTGCCAGCAGCTGGGGACAGGGAAATAATTCACCCCTCCACTTT; CDR3aa: CASSWGQGNNSPLHF
j_gene: TRBJ1-1; v_gene: TRBV5-3; d_gene: .; abundance: .; CDR3nt: TGTGCCAGAAGCTTGGCTCAGGGGAGCACTGAAGCTTTCTTT; CDR3aa: CARSLAQGSTEAFF
j_gene: TRBJ2-7; v_gene: TRBV7-9; d_gene: TRBD1; abundance: .; CDR3nt: TGTGCCAGCAGCTTAGTTCCGACAGGGGAGTCCGAGCAGTACTTC; CDR3aa: CASSLVPTGESEQYF
j_gene: TRBJ2-7; v_gene: TRBV27; d_gene: .; abundance: .; CDR3nt: TGTGCCAGCAGTTCCGAGACAGCCAGCTACGAGCAGTACTTC; CDR3aa: CASSSETASYEQYF
j_gene: TRBJ1-3; v_gene: TRBV29-1; d_gene: TRBD1; abundance: few; CDR3nt: TGCAGCGTTGCCGACAGGGGAAGAAACACCATATATTTT; CDR3aa: CSVADRGRNTIYF
j_gene: TRBJ2-5; v_gene: TRBV28; d_gene: .; abundance: .; CDR3nt: TGTGCCAGCAGTGTAGCGTTCGGTGGGACCCAGTACTTC; CDR3aa: CASSVAFGGTQYF
j_gene: TRBJ1-3; v_gene: TRBV5-6; d_gene: .; abundance: .; CDR3nt: TGTGCCAGCAGCTTGTCGGTTTCGAGAAACACCATATATTTT; CDR3aa: CASSLSVSRNTIYF
j_gene: TRBJ2-3; v_gene: TRBV10-1; d_gene: .; abundance: .; CDR3nt: TGCGCCAGCAGTGGGACTGACGATCCCCTCGAGGCGCAGTATTTT; CDR3aa: CASSGTDDPLEAQYF
j_gene: TRBJ2-3; v_gene: TRBV7-2; d_gene: TRBD2; abundance: .; CDR3nt: TGTGCCAGCAGCTTAGCTCTAGCGGGAGGGCCTAGAGATACGCAGTATTTT; CDR3aa: CASSLALAGGPRDTQYF
j_gene: TRBJ2-1; v_gene: TRBV5-1; d_gene: TRBD2; abundance: .; CDR3nt: TGCGCCAGCAGCTTGTTGACTAGCGGGTCCTCCTACAATGAGCAGTTCTTC; CDR3aa: CASSLLTSGSSYNEQFF
j_gene: TRBJ1-1; v_gene: TRBV6-5; d_gene: .; abundance: few; CDR3nt: TGTGCCAGCAGATCCCCCGCAGGTGGGAACACTGAAGCTTTCTTT; CDR3aa: CASRSPAGGNTEAFF
j_gene: TRBJ2-3; v_gene: TRBV5-1; d_gene: TRBD1; abundance: few; CDR3nt: TGCGCCAGCAGCTTAGGACAGGGGGCAGAGACAGATACGCAGTATTTT; CDR3aa: CASSLGQGAETDTQYF